The 18 T cell receptor beta chains below come from one sample, sequenced in a study of cytomegalovirus exposure and HLA in healthy donors (dated by TCRdb to 2016 to 2017). The library was obtained by the immunoSEQ multiplex PCR assay. For the multiplex PCR, a mixture combining 60 forward primers for TCR Vbeta segments and 13 reverse primers for TCR Jbeta segments was used. TCRdb mirrors the immuneACCESS table, restricted to in-frame sequences. Some clones are absent from its copies; in checked studies, under half trace to an unresolved V gene, and the reason for the others is unknown. Present in this sample are some 85,000 clones, roughly four fifths of which were seen just once. The ten largest clones capture 4.6% of the sample. Material for sequencing was PBMCs. Source of these receptors: a woman aged 40-49 years in good health and CMV-seropositive.

The chain links TRBV5-4 to TRBJ2-5; tentatively, D is TRBD1 (6 bases). This CDR3 contains 15 residues. Germline V gene sequence: CDR1 SGHNT, CDR2 YYREEE (reference sequence). Trimming pared 4 bases from V and 1 base from J, leaving 14 bases between. The CDR3 sequence: CASSQKDSFQETQYF. CDR3 nucleotides: TGTGCCAGCAGCCAAAAGGACAGTTTCCAAGAGACCCAGTACTTC.

CDR3 in amino acids: CASSPTGLAGGETQYF. CDR3 in DNA: TGTGCCAGCAGCCCGACAGGACTAGCGGGAGGAGAGACCCAGTACTTC. The gene calls are TRBV7-3 and TRBJ2-5; 14 bases map to TRBD2. V trimming: 5 bases; J trimming: 4 bases; junction bases outside the gene matches: 6. This CDR3 contains 16 residues. Germline values: CDR1 SGHTA, CDR2 FQGTGA.

The chain combines TRBV9 with TRBJ2-1; TRBD2 matches 9 bases. The J segment lost 9 bases and the V segment lost 4 bases, leaving 11 bases of the junction unmatched. From germline, CDR1 is SGDLS and CDR2 YYNGEE. The length of the CDR3 is 15 residues. The CDR3 nucleotides are TGTGCCAGCAGCTATACTGGGCGGGAGGGTGGTGAGCAGTTCTTC. It encodes CASSYTGREGGEQFF. Full variable domain (remainder filled in from reference TRBV9 and TRBJ2-1): DSGVTQTPKHLITATGQRVTLRCSPRSGDLSVYWYQQSLDQGLQFLIQYYNGEERAKGNILERFSAQQFPDLHSELNLSSLELGDSALYFCASSYTGREGGEQFFGPGTRLTVL.

The chain combines TRBV5-1 with TRBJ2-1, with 13 bases identical to TRBD2. Losses at the gene ends were 0 bases for V and 8 bases for J; bases not matched to a gene: 5. Germline V gives CDR1 SGHRS, CDR2 YFSETQ. There are 16 residues in the CDR3. The CDR3 coding sequence is TGCGCCAGCAGCTTGGGACTAGCGGGGGGCGGGGATGAGCAGTTCTTC. Its translation is CASSLGLAGGGDEQFF.

The V call is TRBV30, the J call TRBJ1-6; tentatively, D is TRBD1 (5 bases). The CDR3 is 13 residues long. V lost 5 bases and J 8 bases, leaving 13 bases between the germline ends. Looked up from germline, CDR1 is GTSNPN and CDR2 is SVGIG (reference sequence). The CDR3 sequence is CAWGGGFDSPLHF. In DNA form, the CDR3 reads TGTGCCTGGGGGGGAGGGTTTGATTCACCCCTCCACTTT. The whole variable domain, filled in from reference TRBV30 and TRBJ1-6, reads SQTIHQWPATLVQPVGSPLSLECTVEGTSNPNLYWYRQAAGRGLQLLFYSVGIGQISSEVPQNLSASRPQDRQFILSSKKLLLSDSGFYLCAWGGGFDSPLHFGNGTRLTVT.

This rearrangement joins TRBV5-3 to TRBJ2-7, with D unclear. TRBV5-3 is an open reading frame, and its role is uncertain. Trimming removed 4 bases from V and 3 bases from J, with 23 bases in between. The CDR3 covers 17 residues. The CDR3: CARSPPLFSKSVYEQYF. The CDR3, as DNA: TGTGCCAGAAGCCCCCCTCTGTTTTCCAAAAGCGTCTACGAGCAGTACTTC.

The chain carries TRBV10-1 and TRBJ2-5, with 9 positions matching TRBD1. Germline V CDR1 and CDR2: WNHNN, SYGVQD (reference sequence). The CDR3 totals 16 residues. Trimming removed 6 bases from V and 5 bases from J; junction bases left unmatched: 13. In DNA form, the CDR3 reads TGCGCCAGCAGCCCCCGGGTGGGACAGGGCTGCGAGACCCAGTACTTC. It translates to CASSPRVGQGCETQYF.

The chain couples TRBV5-1 to TRBJ1-1, with D possibly TRBD1 on 5 matching bases. V shed 3 bases and J shed 0 bases, with 18 bases lying between them. Germline V gives CDR1 SGHRS, CDR2 YFSETQ. CDR3 length equals 17 residues. The CDR3 bases are TGCGCCAGCAGCTGGACCTCGGGGGGACCTATGAACACTGAAGCTTTCTTT. Translated: CASSWTSGGPMNTEAFF.

This clone was detected only once. The chain is built from TRBV4-1 and TRBJ2-1; no clear D gene. Germline-derived CDR1 and CDR2 are MGHRA and YSYEKL. The CDR3 has 16 amino acids. V was shortened by 5 bases and J by 4 bases, with 18 bases between the two germline ends. The CDR3 spells CASSSDFSQPYNEQFF. For the CDR3, the DNA is TGCGCCAGCAGCTCCGACTTTTCCCAGCCATACAATGAGCAGTTCTTC.

This chain links TRBV7-2 with TRBJ2-3; D is ambiguous. The CDR3 extends over 15 amino acids. Germline V gene sequence: CDR1 SGHTA, CDR2 FQGNSA. Trimming took off 5 bases at V and 0 bases at J, with 12 bases between the two ends. The CDR3 DNA reads as TGTGCCAGCAGCCGACGGGTCGGTAGCACAGATACGCAGTATTTT. It codes for CASSRRVGSTDTQYF.

The chain carries TRBV11-2 and TRBJ2-7; D is perhaps TRBD1 (6 bases). Germline V gene sequence: CDR1 SGHAT, CDR2 FQNNGV. Trimming cost V 3 bases and J 1 base, with 16 bases left between them. The CDR3 extends over 16 amino acids. The CDR3 bases are TGTGCCAGCAGCTTTATGGGCGAAGGGGGATCCTACGAGCAGTACTTC. The encoded protein is CASSFMGEGGSYEQYF.

This sequence joins TRBV4-3 and TRBJ2-7; 7 positions agree with TRBD1. The germline V gene has CDR1 LGHNA and CDR2 YSLEER. Trimming took 5 bases from V and 7 from J; bases not matched to a gene: 17. This CDR3 is built from 16 residues. The CDR3 spells CASSFRTGQTLGEQYF. The CDR3 DNA follows: TGCGCCAGCAGCTTCCGTACGGGACAGACTCTGGGGGAGCAGTACTTC.

The chain carries TRBV5-4 and TRBJ2-7; 8 positions agree with TRBD1. V shed 3 bases, J shed 3 bases, and the junction held 2 bases outside the gene matches. Germline V lookup: CDR1 SGHNT, CDR2 YYREEE (reference sequence). The CDR3 is 13 residues long. CDR3 in DNA: TGTGCCAGCAGCTCCGGACAGGGCTACGAGCAGTACTTC. It specifies CASSSGQGYEQYF.

CDR3 DNA sequence: TGTGCCATCAGTGAGTCGTCGGGCGGGGGCACAGATACGCAGTATTTT. Translated: CAISESSGGGTDTQYF. This chain connects TRBV10-3 to TRBJ2-3, with D perhaps matching TRBD2 (6 bases). With 0 bases removed from V and 1 base from J, the gap between germline ends came to 11 bases. The CDR3 sequence is 16 residues long. Looked up from germline, CDR1 is ENHRY and CDR2 is SYGVKD.

The CDR3 is CASSVGTGSQETQYF. The CDR3 DNA follows: TGTGCCAGCAGTGTCGGGACAGGGAGCCAAGAGACCCAGTACTTC. The genes are TRBV2 and TRBJ2-5; 9 nucleotides agree with TRBD1. Germline loops: CDR1 SNHLY, CDR2 FYNNEI. J lost 1 base, V lost 4 bases, and 4 bases had no gene match. The CDR3 is made up of 15 amino acids.

CDR3 protein: CASSLTQVGNTIYF. DNA for the CDR3: TGTGCCAGCAGCTTAACACAGGTTGGGAACACCATATATTTT. The rearrangement joins TRBV11-2 to TRBJ1-3, with TRBD1 as a possible D gene (5 bases). CDR3 size: 14 residues. The germline CDR1 and CDR2 sequences are SGHAT and FQNNGV. Between the trimmed V and J ends, which lost 2 bases and 7 bases, there was a span of 12 bases.

This clone was recorded once. CDR3 DNA: TGTGCCAGCAGTGGTAGCGGGGTTGAGACCCAGTACTTC. This sequence encodes CASSGSGVETQYF. V is TRBV25-1 and J is TRBJ2-5, with 8 bases matching TRBD2. The CDR3 covers 13 residues. The V and J ends lost 4 bases and 5 bases, in that order; junction bases with no gene match: 3. Germline assignment: CDR1 MGHDK and CDR2 SYGVNS.

Here the CDR3 reads CASSRDRVQPQHF. CDR3 DNA sequence: TGTGCCAGCAGCAGAGACAGGGTGCAGCCCCAGCATTTT. The J gene is TRBJ1-5, the V gene TRBV7-2, with 7 bases lining up with TRBD1. The CDR3 length is 13 residues. Germline values: CDR1 SGHTA, CDR2 FQGNSA. Trimming cost V 5 bases and J 7 bases; bases outside gene matches: 5.